This T cell receptor (beta chain) was profiled in a study of early T cells in non-severe SARS-CoV-2 infection. About the study: Chains were not paired, and sequencing was done on bulk RNA from unsorted whole blood.

This clonotype was counted between two and nine times. The antigen remains unidentified. V shed 1 base, J shed 0 bases, and the junction held 7 bases outside the gene matches. This CDR3 comprises 16 residues. Per the germline V gene, CDR1 is SGHNT and CDR2 is YYREEE (reference sequence). Molecules of cDNA were individually given unique molecular identifiers that were attached to them. TCRdb passed the 5' RACE reads through MiXCR, listing each CDR3 protein once. The data contain 40,000 to 50,000 distinct CDR3 sequences, 5% to 6.5% of them seen just once; the ten biggest clones take up roughly 5.2%. The study, taken as a whole, reports: Lookups in VDJdb leaned toward anti-spike CD8 responses and missed private and CD4 specificities.

Here the sequenced sample was whole blood, taken at baseline. The TCR was taken from an adult who was a healthcare worker with PCR-confirmed SARS-CoV-2 infection or an uninfected control (not recorded which). This chain links TRBV5-4 with TRBJ2-7; 7 nucleotides line up with TRBD2. The chain's CDR3 is CASSLSSGGNSYEQYF. In DNA form, the CDR3 reads TGTGCCAGCAGCTTGTCTAGCGGAGGTAACTCCTACGAGCAGTACTTC.